This TCR beta chain stems from a study of blood T cells in healthy people across ages. The donors, all healthy, were Caucasians living in Russia, aged roughly 6 to 100. A second roughly 6 to 11 cycle PCR used barcoded and J-beta primers. TCRdb recomputed calls from the 5' RACE reads with MiXCR, one row per CDR3 protein. The data contain fewer than 1 million distinct CDR3 sequences, roughly 44% of them seen just once; the ten biggest clones take up nearly 20%. With 6 bases removed from V and 1 base from J, the gap between germline ends came to 15 bases. This CDR3 comprises 15 residues. Sequencing was carried out using blood. The genes are TRBV12-3 or TRBV12-4 and TRBJ1-1; perhaps TRBD1 as D (5 bases). This TCR derives from a man in his fifties or sixties in good health. The CDR3 loop reads CASRDPGRPNTEAFF. CDR3 DNA: TGTGCCAGCAGGGACCCGGGGCGCCCGAACACTGAAGCTTTCTTT.